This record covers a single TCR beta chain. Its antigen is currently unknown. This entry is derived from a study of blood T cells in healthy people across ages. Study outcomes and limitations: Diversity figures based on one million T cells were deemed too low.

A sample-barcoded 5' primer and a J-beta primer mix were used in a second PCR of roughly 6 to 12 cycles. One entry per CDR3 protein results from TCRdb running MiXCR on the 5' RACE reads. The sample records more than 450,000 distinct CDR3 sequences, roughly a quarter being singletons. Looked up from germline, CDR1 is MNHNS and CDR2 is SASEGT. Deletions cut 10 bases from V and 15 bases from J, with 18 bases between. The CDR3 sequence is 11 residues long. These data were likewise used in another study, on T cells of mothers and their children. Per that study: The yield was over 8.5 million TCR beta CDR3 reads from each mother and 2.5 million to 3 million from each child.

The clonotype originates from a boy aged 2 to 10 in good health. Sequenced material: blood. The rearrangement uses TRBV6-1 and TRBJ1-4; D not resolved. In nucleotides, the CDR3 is TGTGCCACCGATCTCGAGGATGCCGTGTTTTTT. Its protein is CATDLEDAVFF.